This entry is about one T cell receptor (beta chain). Patients at the Seattle site were enrolled during active infection and followed longitudinally. Source study methods: Reference gene primer amplification gave nucleated cell count estimates. Method: immunoSEQ multiplex PCR; TCRdb's copy keeps in-frame clones and lacks some. V and J calls and clone size are copied from that table; D and trimming were computed from the DNA. The sample comprises roughly 240,000 clones, about 82% of which are singletons, and less than 6.5% rests with the top ten. Germline trimming cut 7 bases from V and 5 bases from J; bases unmatched to any gene: 6. The CDR3 length is 14 residues. Per germline, CDR1 LGHDT and CDR2 YNNKEL (reference sequence). This sample is drawn from a study of blood T cell repertoires in COVID-19. About the research overall: From the United States, Italy and Spain came samples of acute and convalescent COVID-19.

This sequence joins TRBV3-1 (or the pseudogene TRBV3-2) and TRBJ2-1, with 9 bases lining up with TRBD2. The sample was peripheral blood. The TCR sequence derives from a man aged 45 to 65 with COVID-19, enrolled during active disease. CDR3 amino acids: CASTSSGINNEQFF. The CDR3 bases are TGTGCCAGCACCTCTAGCGGGATCAACAATGAGCAGTTCTTC.